These T cell receptor beta chains were read from a single sample in a study of tumour-infiltrating T cells in Burkitt lymphoma. The protocol was immunoSEQ multiplex PCR, while the TCRdb copy is restricted to in-frame clones and leaves out a portion. The sample consists of thousands of clones, over 75% of them appearing once. The sequenced sample consisted of tumor tissue. These receptors originate from a human donor with Burkitt lymphoma. Each CDR3 is given without its conserved first and last residue.

J gene | V gene | CDR3 protein
TRBJ1-1 | TRBV5-1 | ASSLGQRETEAF
TRBJ2-1 | TRBV19 | ASTPLVRALPDEQF
TRBJ2-5 | TRBV5-6 | ASSFNMETQY
TRBJ1-1 | TRBV29-1 | SVEFFRGETEAF
TRBJ2-1 | TRBV7-2 | ASHPPAGGLKEF
TRBJ2-1 | TRBV7-2 | ASSLALLSYYNEQF
TRBJ2-1 | TRBV6-1 | ASSERAGANTYNEQF
TRBJ2-6 | TRBV19 | ASSMTGAGANVLT
TRBJ1-1 | TRBV11-1 | ASSLTGNTEAF
TRBJ1-2 | TRBV29-1 | SVSVWETNYGYT
TRBJ2-5 | TRBV29-1 | SVKDQSGQMQETQY
TRBJ1-1 | TRBV19 | ASRTTGNTEAF
TRBJ2-4 | TRBV4-2 | ASSQNTQLAKNIQY
TRBJ2-1 | TRBV11-2 | ASSFGPGTSGGTRNEQF
TRBJ1-5 | TRBV29-1 | SVEVSSNQPQH
TRBJ2-5 | TRBV7-9 | ASSSWDLEEETQY
TRBJ2-7 | TRBV19 | ASSIGGLGGYEQY
TRBJ2-7 | TRBV6-1 | ASSEERFYEQY
TRBJ1-6 | TRBV9 | ASSVGAGSANSPLH
TRBJ2-2 | TRBV11-2 | ASSSGQGGTGELF
TRBJ2-1 | TRBV29-1 | SVEDPRTRGYEQF
TRBJ1-4 | TRBV14 | ASSQPLSANEKLF
TRBJ1-2 | TRBV4-2 | ASSEQDWEGGDGYT
TRBJ2-3 | TRBV27 | ASSPYQGRAGRTDTQY
TRBJ2-2 | TRBV7-9 | ASSFRRAVNTGELF
TRBJ2-1 | TRBV19 | ASSDLGVGNEQF
TRBJ1-5 | TRBV30 | AWGQPNQPQH
TRBJ1-2 | TRBV9 | ASSVLGNYGYT
TRBJ2-4 | TRBV11-1 | ASSTNVGGLAKNIQY
TRBJ1-2 | TRBV27 | ASSIRTGGAYGYT
TRBJ2-7 | TRBV7-9 | ASSPMNEQY
TRBJ2-2 | TRBV11-3 | ASSFGGLAAGELF
TRBJ1-3 | TRBV19 | ASRPTGNTIY
TRBJ2-7 | TRBV7-2 | ASSQGWGYEQY
TRBJ1-3 | TRBV9 | ASTEGFPGNTIY
TRBJ2-5 | TRBV11-2 | ASSPFFDRGEY
TRBJ1-1 | TRBV30 | AWIVQGLRTEAF
TRBJ2-6 | TRBV11-3 | ASSSKGASGANVLT
TRBJ1-1 | TRBV30 | AWSVPGTGPNTEAF
TRBJ2-7 | TRBV6-5 | ASSYSRLAGRYEQY
TRBJ2-3 | TRBV20-1 | SAHPGTAQY
TRBJ1-4 | TRBV11-2 | ASSLGTVEKLF